The entry below gives a single T cell receptor (beta chain) sequence along with its context. V was pared by 5 bases and J by 4 bases, with 20 bases between. The CDR3 has 16 amino acids. Germline V lookup: CDR1 PRHDT, CDR2 FYEKMQ (reference sequence). This record comes from a study of blood T cell repertoires in COVID-19. About the research overall: Samples taken during acute and convalescent COVID-19 were collected in the United States, Italy and Spain. PBMCs, B-cell-depleted T cells, or T cells were the source of the cDNA or gDNA that made up the material.

Only in-frame clones appear in the TCRdb table, and some are missing; sequencing was by immunoSEQ multiplex PCR. The sample lists under 250,000 clones; roughly 88% were seen once. The origin of this receptor is a man at least 80 years old with acute or convalescent COVID-19. The source material was peripheral blood. The chain links TRBV13 to TRBJ1-1; D is perhaps TRBD1 (5 bases). This CDR3 reads CASSRRAGGPVTEAFF. DNA of the CDR3: TGTGCCAGCAGCCGCCGTGCCGGGGGTCCAGTCACTGAAGCTTTCTTT.